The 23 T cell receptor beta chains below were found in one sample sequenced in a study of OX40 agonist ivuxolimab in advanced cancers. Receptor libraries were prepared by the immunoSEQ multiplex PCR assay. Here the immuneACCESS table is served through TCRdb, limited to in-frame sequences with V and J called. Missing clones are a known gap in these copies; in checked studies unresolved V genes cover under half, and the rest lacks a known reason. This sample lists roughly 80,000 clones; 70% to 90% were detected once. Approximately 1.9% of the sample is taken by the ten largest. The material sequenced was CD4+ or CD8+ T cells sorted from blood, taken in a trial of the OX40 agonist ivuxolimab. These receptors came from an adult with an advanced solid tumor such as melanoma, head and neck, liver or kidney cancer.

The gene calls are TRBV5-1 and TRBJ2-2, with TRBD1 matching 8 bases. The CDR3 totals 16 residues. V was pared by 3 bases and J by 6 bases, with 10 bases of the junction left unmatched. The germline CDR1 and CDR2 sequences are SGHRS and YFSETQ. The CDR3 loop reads CASSSIIGQGPGELFF. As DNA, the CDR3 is TGCGCCAGCAGCTCGATTATTGGACAGGGCCCCGGGGAGCTGTTTTTT.

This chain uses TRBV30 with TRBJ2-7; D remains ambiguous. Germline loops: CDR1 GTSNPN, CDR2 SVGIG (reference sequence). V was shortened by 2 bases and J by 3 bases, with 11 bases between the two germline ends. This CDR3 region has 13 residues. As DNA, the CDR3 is TGTGCCTGGAGTAAGGGCTTTATCTACGAGCAGTACTTC. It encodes CAWSKGFIYEQYF.

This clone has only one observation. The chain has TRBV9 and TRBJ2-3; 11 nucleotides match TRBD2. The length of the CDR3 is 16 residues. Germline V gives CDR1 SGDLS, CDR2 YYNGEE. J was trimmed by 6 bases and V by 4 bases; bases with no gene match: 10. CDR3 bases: TGTGCCAGCAGCTCCACTAGCGGGAGAGATCGGGATACGCAGTATTTT. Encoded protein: CASSSTSGRDRDTQYF. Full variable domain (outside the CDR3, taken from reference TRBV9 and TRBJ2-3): DSGVTQTPKHLITATGQRVTLRCSPRSGDLSVYWYQQSLDQGLQFLIQYYNGEERAKGNILERFSAQQFPDLHSELNLSSLELGDSALYFCASSSTSGRDRDTQYFGPGTRLTVL.

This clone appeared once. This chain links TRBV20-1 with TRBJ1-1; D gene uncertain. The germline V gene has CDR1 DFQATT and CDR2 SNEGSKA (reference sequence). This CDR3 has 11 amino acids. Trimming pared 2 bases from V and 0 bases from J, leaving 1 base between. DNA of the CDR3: TGCAGTGCTAGACTGAACACTGAAGCTTTCTTT. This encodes CSARLNTEAFF.

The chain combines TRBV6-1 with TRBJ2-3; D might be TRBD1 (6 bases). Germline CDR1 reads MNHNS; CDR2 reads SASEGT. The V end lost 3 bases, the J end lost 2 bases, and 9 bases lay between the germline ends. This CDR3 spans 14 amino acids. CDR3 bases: TGTGCCAGCAGTGAGGACAGAGACACAGATACGCAGTATTTT. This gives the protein CASSEDRDTDTQYF.

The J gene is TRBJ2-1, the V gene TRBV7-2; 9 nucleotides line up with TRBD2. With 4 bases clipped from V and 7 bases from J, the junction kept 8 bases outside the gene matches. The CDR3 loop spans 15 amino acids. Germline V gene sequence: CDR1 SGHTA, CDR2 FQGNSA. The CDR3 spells CASSSTSGSSNEQFF. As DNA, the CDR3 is TGTGCCAGCAGCTCGACTAGCGGATCTTCGAATGAGCAGTTCTTC.

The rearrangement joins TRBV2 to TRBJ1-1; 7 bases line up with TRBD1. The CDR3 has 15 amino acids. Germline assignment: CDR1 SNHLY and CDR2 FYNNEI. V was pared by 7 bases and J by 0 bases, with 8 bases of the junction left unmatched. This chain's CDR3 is CASTEEGQMNTEAFF. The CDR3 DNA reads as TGTGCCAGCACCGAAGAGGGACAGATGAACACTGAAGCTTTCTTT.

The CDR3 DNA follows: TGTGCCAGCAGCGTAGGCCTGGGGGTCACTGAAGCTTTCTTT. Its translation: CASSVGLGVTEAFF. The chain joins TRBV9 to TRBJ1-1; the D gene is possibly TRBD1 (5 bases). This CDR3 has 14 amino acids. V was shortened by 0 bases and J by 4 bases, with 10 bases between the two germline ends. The germline gives CDR1 SGDLS, CDR2 YYNGEE.

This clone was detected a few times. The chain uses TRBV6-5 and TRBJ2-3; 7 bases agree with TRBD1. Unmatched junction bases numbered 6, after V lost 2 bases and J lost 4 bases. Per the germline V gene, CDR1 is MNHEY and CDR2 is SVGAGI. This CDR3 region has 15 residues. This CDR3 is CASSYVGQGADTQYF. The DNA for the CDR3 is TGTGCCAGCAGTTACGTTGGTCAGGGGGCAGATACGCAGTATTTT.

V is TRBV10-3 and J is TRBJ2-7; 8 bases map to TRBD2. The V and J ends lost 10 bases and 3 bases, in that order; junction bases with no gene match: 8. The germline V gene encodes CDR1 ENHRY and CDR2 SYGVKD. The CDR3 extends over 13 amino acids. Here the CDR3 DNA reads TGTGCCAGCAAAGCGGGGGACCGCTACGAGCAGTACTTC. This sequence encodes CASKAGDRYEQYF.

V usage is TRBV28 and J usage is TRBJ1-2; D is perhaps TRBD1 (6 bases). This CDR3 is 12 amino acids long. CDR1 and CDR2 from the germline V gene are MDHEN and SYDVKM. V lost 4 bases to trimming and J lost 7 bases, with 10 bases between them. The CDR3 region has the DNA TGTGCCAGCAGTTCAACAGGGTTTGGCTACACCTTC. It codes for CASSSTGFGYTF.

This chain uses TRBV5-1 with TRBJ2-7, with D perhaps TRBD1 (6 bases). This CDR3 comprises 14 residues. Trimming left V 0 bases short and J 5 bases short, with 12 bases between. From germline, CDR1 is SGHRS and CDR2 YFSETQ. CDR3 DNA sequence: TGCGCCAGCAGCTTGGTCACAGGGTACCACGAGCAGTACTTC. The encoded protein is CASSLVTGYHEQYF.

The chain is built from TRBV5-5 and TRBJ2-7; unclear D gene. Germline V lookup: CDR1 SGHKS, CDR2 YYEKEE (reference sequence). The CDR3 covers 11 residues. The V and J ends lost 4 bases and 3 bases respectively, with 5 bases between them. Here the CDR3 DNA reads TGTGCCAGCAGCATCGACTACGAGCAGTACTTC. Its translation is CASSIDYEQYF.

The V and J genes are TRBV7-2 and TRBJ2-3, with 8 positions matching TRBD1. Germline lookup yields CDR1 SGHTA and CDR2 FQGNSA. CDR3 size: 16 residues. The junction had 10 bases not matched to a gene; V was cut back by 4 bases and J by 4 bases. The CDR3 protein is CASSSGTGWRADTQYF. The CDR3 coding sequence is TGTGCCAGCAGCTCCGGGACAGGATGGCGGGCAGATACGCAGTATTTT.

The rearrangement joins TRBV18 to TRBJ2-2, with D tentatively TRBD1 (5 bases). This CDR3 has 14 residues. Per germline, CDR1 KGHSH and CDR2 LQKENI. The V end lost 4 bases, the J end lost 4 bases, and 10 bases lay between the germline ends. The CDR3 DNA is TGTGCCAGCTCACGTGACAGTACCACCGGGGAGCTGTTTTTT. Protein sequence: CASSRDSTTGELFF.

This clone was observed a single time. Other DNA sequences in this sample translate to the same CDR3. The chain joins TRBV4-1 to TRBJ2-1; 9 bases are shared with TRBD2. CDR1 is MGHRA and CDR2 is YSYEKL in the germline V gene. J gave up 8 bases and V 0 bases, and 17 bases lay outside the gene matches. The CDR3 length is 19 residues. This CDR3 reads CASSQETRGRGGLPDEQFF. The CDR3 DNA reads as TGCGCCAGCAGCCAAGAAACTAGGGGGCGGGGGGGCCTTCCCGATGAGCAGTTCTTC.

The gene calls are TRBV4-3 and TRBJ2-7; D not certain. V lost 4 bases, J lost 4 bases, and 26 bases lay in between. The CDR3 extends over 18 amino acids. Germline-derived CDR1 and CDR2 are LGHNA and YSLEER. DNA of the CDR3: TGCGCCAGCAGCCCAGATAAGGTCGGCGGAGAAGTAGAGTACGAGCAGTACTTC. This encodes CASSPDKVGGEVEYEQYF.

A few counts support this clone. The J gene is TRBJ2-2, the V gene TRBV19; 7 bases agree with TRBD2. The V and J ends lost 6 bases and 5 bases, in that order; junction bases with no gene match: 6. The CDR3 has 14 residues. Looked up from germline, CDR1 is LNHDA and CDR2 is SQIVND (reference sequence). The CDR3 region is CASRGGEGTGELFF. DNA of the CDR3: TGTGCCAGTAGGGGAGGGGAGGGAACCGGGGAGCTGTTTTTT.

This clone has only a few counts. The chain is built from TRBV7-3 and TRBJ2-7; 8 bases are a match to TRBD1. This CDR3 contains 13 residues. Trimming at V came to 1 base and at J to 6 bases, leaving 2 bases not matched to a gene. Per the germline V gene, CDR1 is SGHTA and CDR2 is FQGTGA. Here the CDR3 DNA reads TGTGCCAGCAGCTTAATCGACAGGGGCGAGCAGTACTTC. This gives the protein CASSLIDRGEQYF. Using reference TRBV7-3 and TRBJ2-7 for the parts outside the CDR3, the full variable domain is GAGVSQTPSNKVTEKGKYVELRCDPISGHTALYWYRQSLGQGPEFLIYFQGTGAADDSGLPNDRFFAVRPEGSVSTLKIQRTERGDSAVYLCASSLIDRGEQYFGPGTRLTVT.

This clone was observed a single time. As DNA, the CDR3 is TGTGCCAGCAGGCTGTACAATGAGCAGTTCTTC. It translates to CASRLYNEQFF. The chain uses TRBV2 and TRBJ2-1; D unresolved. Trimming left V 6 bases short and J 4 bases short, with 4 bases between. Per germline, CDR1 SNHLY and CDR2 FYNNEI. The CDR3 runs to 11 residues. The full variable domain, with the rest looked up from reference TRBV2 and TRBJ2-1, is EPEVTQTPSHQVTQMGQEVILRCVPISNHLYFYWYRQILGQKVEFLVSFYNNEISEKSEIFDDQFSVERPDGSNFTLKIRSTKLEDSAMYFCASRLYNEQFFGPGTRLTVL.

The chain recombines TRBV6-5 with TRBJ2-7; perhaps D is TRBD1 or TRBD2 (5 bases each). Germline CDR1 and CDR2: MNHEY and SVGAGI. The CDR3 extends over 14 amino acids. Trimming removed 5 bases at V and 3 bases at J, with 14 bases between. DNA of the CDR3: TGTGCCAGCAGTGTACCGGGTGGGGGCTACGAGCAGTACTTC. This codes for CASSVPGGGYEQYF.

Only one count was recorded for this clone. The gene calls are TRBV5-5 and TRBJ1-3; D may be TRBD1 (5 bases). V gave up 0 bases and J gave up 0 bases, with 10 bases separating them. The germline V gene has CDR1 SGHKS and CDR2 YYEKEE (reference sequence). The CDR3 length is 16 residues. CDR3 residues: CASSLGPGVSGNTIYF. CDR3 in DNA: TGTGCCAGCAGCTTGGGTCCGGGGGTCTCTGGAAACACCATATATTTT.

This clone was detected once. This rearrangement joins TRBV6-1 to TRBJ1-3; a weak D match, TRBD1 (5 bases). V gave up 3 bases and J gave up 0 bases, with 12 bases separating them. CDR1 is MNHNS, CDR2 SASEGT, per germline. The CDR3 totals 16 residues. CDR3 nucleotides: TGTGCCAGCAGTGACCGACAGACCCACTCTGGAAACACCATATATTTT. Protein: CASSDRQTHSGNTIYF.